These T cell receptor beta chains were read from a single sample in a study of beta chain features in type 1 diabetes. Here immunoSEQ multiplex PCR was the method, and the copy in TCRdb shows in-frame clones only, minus some. The sample contains some 240,000 clones, under 20% of which appear only once. The sequenced sample consisted of naive CD4+ T cells from blood. These receptor sequences come from a man younger than 40 with type 1 diabetes. The CDR3 runs from the conserved cysteine through the conserved F or W. D genes are given only for firm matches. Rows may omit the clone size; those that give it use once, few, many or a size class.

>NA|TRBV4-3|NA|TRBJ2-1
CASSQGTASSYNEQFF
TGCGCCAGCAGCCAAGGCACAGCAAGCTCCTACAATGAGCAGTTCTTC
>NA|TRBV7-9|NA|TRBJ2-7
CASSHRQSPYEQYF
TGTGCCAGCAGCCACAGACAGAGTCCCTACGAGCAGTACTTC
>NA|TRBV5-1|few|TRBJ2-3
CASSLTGEADTQYF
TGCGCCAGCAGCTTGACCGGAGAGGCCGATACGCAGTATTTT
>NA|TRBV30|few|TRBJ1-1
CAWKFGQTEAFF
TGTGCCTGGAAATTCGGACAAACTGAAGCTTTCTTT
>TRBD2|TRBV11-2|NA|TRBJ2-1
CASSSRGGSYEQFF
TGTGCCAGCAGCTCCCGGGGCGGGAGCTATGAGCAGTTCTTC
>NA|TRBV2|NA|TRBJ2-5
CASRGETQYF
TGTGCCAGCAGGGGAGAGACCCAGTACTTC
>NA|TRBV10-3|once|TRBJ1-5
CAISESGGNQPQHF
TGTGCCATCAGTGAGTCAGGCGGCAATCAGCCCCAGCATTTT
>NA|TRBV15|NA|TRBJ1-2
CATSRSSTGTYGYTF
TGTGCCACCAGCAGAAGTTCTACAGGGACCTATGGCTACACCTTC
>TRBD2|TRBV7-2|NA|TRBJ2-5
CASRRALAGIPETQYF
TGTGCCAGCCGAAGAGCACTAGCGGGGATCCCAGAGACCCAGTACTTC
>NA|TRBV7-2|few|TRBJ2-7
CASSLALAPYEQYF
TGTGCCAGCAGCTTAGCCCTAGCGCCCTACGAGCAGTACTTC
>NA|TRBV30|NA|TRBJ1-1
CAWSPPRAFF
TGTGCCTGGAGTCCCCCTCGAGCTTTCTTT
>NA|TRBV25-1|few|TRBJ2-7
CASSYTQSSYEQYF
TGTGCCAGCAGTTATACCCAGAGCTCCTACGAGCAGTACTTC
>TRBD2|TRBV5-1|few|TRBJ2-3
CASSLIAGDTQYF
TGCGCCAGCAGCTTAATAGCGGGAGATACGCAGTATTTT
>NA|TRBV7-9|few|TRBJ1-4
CASSLKGLNEKLFF
TGTGCCAGCAGCTTAAAGGGCCTTAATGAAAAACTGTTTTTT
>TRBD1|TRBV29-1|once|TRBJ1-5
CSVGNRGGQPQHF
TGCAGCGTTGGAAACAGGGGAGGTCAGCCCCAGCATTTT
>TRBD2|TRBV11-2|NA|TRBJ2-3
CASGDRASGSSDTQYF
TGTGCCAGTGGGGACCGGGCTAGCGGGAGTTCAGATACGCAGTATTTT
>NA|TRBV13|few|TRBJ1-4
CASSLGTPGQGEKLFF
TGTGCCAGCAGCCTAGGGACACCGGGACAAGGTGAAAAACTGTTTTTT
>TRBD2|TRBV4-2|few|TRBJ2-1
CASSQERKSSGSDEQFF
TGTGCCAGCAGCCAAGAAAGGAAGTCTAGCGGGAGCGATGAGCAGTTCTTC
>TRBD2|TRBV27|few|TRBJ2-5
CASSRLAVGGETQYF
TGTGCCAGCAGTCGACTAGCGGTGGGGGGAGAGACCCAGTACTTC
>TRBD2|TRBV30|NA|TRBJ2-1
CAWGTAGAHYNEQFF
TGTGCCTGGGGAACAGCGGGAGCCCACTACAATGAGCAGTTCTTC
>NA|TRBV7-2|few|TRBJ2-3
CASSQGVGTDTQYF
TGTGCCAGCAGCCAGGGAGTAGGAACAGATACGCAGTATTTT
>NA|TRBV7-6|few|TRBJ1-1
CASSPRWVGGTEAFF
TGTGCCAGCAGCCCCCGGTGGGTGGGCGGGACTGAAGCTTTCTTT
>TRBD2|TRBV5-1|few|TRBJ2-1
CASSLDTSGSNEQFF
TGCGCCAGCAGCTTGGATACTAGCGGGAGTAATGAGCAGTTCTTC
>TRBD2|TRBV4-1|NA|TRBJ2-5
CASSQVRERGETQYF
TGCGCCAGCAGCCAAGTGCGGGAGCGGGGAGAGACCCAGTACTTC
>NA|TRBV30|NA|TRBJ1-4
CYGATNEKLFF
TGTTACGGTGCAACTAATGAAAAACTGTTTTTT
>NA|TRBV11-3|NA|TRBJ2-7
CASSSPGSEQYF
TGTGCCAGCAGCTCCCCGGGAAGCGAGCAGTACTTC
>TRBD2|TRBV29-1|few|TRBJ2-1
CSVVGTSGTYNEQFF
TGCAGCGTTGTCGGGACTAGCGGGACCTACAATGAGCAGTTCTTC
>NA|TRBV9|few|TRBJ2-7
CASSVDVSGRNEQYF
TGTGCCAGCAGCGTAGACGTGTCGGGGCGAAACGAGCAGTACTTC
>NA|TRBV6-5|NA|TRBJ2-7
CASRQLGAVQYF
TGTGCCAGCAGGCAACTCGGGGCAGTGCAGTACTTC
>NA|TRBV9|NA|TRBJ2-5
CASSAGVKETQYF
TGTGCCAGCAGCGCGGGAGTTAAAGAGACCCAGTACTTC
>TRBD2|TRBV5-4|NA|TRBJ2-3
CASSHSGISTDTQYF
TGTGCCAGCAGCCACAGCGGGATAAGCACAGATACGCAGTATTTT
>NA|TRBV20-1|NA|TRBJ1-5
CSAIRGRPQHF
TGCAGTGCCATTAGGGGACGGCCCCAGCATTTT
>TRBD2|TRBV9|NA|TRBJ2-1
CASSDPSGKQFF
TGTGCCAGCAGCGACCCCAGCGGGAAGCAGTTCTTC
>NA|TRBV5-6|NA|TRBJ2-1
CASRRYAGYNEQFF
TGTGCCAGCAGGCGGTATGCAGGTTACAATGAGCAGTTCTTC
>NA|TRBV29-1|few|TRBJ2-1
CSAGDYSYNEQFF
TGCAGCGCCGGTGACTACTCCTACAATGAGCAGTTCTTC
>NA|TRBV10-3|NA|TRBJ2-3
CATTRAGVSTDTQYF
TGTGCCACCACTAGGGCGGGCGTAAGCACAGATACGCAGTATTTT
>NA|TRBV25-1|few|TRBJ2-5
CASRRETQYF
TGTGCCAGCCGAAGAGAGACCCAGTACTTC
>TRBD1|TRBV10-2|NA|TRBJ1-2
CASSDMKGAVGYTF
TGCGCCAGCAGTGATATGAAGGGGGCTGTTGGCTACACCTTC
>NA|TRBV9|few|TRBJ2-3
CASKGTDTQYF
TGTGCCTCCAAGGGCACAGATACGCAGTATTTT
>NA|TRBV7-3|few|TRBJ2-1
CASSTPNSNEQFF
TGTGCCAGCAGCACCCCGAACTCGAATGAGCAGTTCTTC
>NA|TRBV10-3|few|TRBJ1-1
CAISGRQVGTEAFF
TGTGCCATCAGTGGTAGACAGGTCGGCACTGAAGCTTTCTTT
>NA|TRBV29-1|few|TRBJ1-1
CSVGVWGQNTEAFF
TGCAGCGTTGGTGTCTGGGGGCAGAACACTGAAGCTTTCTTT
>NA|TRBV7-3|few|TRBJ1-1
CASSSSESGTEAFF
TGTGCCAGCAGCTCTAGCGAATCCGGCACTGAAGCTTTCTTT
>NA|TRBV7-2|NA|TRBJ2-5
CASSSGQTRETQYF
TGTGCCAGCAGTAGTGGACAGACCAGAGAGACCCAGTACTTC
>NA|TRBV14|NA|TRBJ1-1
CASSQDSSRVEAFF
TGTGCCAGCAGCCAAGACTCCTCTCGCGTTGAAGCTTTCTTT